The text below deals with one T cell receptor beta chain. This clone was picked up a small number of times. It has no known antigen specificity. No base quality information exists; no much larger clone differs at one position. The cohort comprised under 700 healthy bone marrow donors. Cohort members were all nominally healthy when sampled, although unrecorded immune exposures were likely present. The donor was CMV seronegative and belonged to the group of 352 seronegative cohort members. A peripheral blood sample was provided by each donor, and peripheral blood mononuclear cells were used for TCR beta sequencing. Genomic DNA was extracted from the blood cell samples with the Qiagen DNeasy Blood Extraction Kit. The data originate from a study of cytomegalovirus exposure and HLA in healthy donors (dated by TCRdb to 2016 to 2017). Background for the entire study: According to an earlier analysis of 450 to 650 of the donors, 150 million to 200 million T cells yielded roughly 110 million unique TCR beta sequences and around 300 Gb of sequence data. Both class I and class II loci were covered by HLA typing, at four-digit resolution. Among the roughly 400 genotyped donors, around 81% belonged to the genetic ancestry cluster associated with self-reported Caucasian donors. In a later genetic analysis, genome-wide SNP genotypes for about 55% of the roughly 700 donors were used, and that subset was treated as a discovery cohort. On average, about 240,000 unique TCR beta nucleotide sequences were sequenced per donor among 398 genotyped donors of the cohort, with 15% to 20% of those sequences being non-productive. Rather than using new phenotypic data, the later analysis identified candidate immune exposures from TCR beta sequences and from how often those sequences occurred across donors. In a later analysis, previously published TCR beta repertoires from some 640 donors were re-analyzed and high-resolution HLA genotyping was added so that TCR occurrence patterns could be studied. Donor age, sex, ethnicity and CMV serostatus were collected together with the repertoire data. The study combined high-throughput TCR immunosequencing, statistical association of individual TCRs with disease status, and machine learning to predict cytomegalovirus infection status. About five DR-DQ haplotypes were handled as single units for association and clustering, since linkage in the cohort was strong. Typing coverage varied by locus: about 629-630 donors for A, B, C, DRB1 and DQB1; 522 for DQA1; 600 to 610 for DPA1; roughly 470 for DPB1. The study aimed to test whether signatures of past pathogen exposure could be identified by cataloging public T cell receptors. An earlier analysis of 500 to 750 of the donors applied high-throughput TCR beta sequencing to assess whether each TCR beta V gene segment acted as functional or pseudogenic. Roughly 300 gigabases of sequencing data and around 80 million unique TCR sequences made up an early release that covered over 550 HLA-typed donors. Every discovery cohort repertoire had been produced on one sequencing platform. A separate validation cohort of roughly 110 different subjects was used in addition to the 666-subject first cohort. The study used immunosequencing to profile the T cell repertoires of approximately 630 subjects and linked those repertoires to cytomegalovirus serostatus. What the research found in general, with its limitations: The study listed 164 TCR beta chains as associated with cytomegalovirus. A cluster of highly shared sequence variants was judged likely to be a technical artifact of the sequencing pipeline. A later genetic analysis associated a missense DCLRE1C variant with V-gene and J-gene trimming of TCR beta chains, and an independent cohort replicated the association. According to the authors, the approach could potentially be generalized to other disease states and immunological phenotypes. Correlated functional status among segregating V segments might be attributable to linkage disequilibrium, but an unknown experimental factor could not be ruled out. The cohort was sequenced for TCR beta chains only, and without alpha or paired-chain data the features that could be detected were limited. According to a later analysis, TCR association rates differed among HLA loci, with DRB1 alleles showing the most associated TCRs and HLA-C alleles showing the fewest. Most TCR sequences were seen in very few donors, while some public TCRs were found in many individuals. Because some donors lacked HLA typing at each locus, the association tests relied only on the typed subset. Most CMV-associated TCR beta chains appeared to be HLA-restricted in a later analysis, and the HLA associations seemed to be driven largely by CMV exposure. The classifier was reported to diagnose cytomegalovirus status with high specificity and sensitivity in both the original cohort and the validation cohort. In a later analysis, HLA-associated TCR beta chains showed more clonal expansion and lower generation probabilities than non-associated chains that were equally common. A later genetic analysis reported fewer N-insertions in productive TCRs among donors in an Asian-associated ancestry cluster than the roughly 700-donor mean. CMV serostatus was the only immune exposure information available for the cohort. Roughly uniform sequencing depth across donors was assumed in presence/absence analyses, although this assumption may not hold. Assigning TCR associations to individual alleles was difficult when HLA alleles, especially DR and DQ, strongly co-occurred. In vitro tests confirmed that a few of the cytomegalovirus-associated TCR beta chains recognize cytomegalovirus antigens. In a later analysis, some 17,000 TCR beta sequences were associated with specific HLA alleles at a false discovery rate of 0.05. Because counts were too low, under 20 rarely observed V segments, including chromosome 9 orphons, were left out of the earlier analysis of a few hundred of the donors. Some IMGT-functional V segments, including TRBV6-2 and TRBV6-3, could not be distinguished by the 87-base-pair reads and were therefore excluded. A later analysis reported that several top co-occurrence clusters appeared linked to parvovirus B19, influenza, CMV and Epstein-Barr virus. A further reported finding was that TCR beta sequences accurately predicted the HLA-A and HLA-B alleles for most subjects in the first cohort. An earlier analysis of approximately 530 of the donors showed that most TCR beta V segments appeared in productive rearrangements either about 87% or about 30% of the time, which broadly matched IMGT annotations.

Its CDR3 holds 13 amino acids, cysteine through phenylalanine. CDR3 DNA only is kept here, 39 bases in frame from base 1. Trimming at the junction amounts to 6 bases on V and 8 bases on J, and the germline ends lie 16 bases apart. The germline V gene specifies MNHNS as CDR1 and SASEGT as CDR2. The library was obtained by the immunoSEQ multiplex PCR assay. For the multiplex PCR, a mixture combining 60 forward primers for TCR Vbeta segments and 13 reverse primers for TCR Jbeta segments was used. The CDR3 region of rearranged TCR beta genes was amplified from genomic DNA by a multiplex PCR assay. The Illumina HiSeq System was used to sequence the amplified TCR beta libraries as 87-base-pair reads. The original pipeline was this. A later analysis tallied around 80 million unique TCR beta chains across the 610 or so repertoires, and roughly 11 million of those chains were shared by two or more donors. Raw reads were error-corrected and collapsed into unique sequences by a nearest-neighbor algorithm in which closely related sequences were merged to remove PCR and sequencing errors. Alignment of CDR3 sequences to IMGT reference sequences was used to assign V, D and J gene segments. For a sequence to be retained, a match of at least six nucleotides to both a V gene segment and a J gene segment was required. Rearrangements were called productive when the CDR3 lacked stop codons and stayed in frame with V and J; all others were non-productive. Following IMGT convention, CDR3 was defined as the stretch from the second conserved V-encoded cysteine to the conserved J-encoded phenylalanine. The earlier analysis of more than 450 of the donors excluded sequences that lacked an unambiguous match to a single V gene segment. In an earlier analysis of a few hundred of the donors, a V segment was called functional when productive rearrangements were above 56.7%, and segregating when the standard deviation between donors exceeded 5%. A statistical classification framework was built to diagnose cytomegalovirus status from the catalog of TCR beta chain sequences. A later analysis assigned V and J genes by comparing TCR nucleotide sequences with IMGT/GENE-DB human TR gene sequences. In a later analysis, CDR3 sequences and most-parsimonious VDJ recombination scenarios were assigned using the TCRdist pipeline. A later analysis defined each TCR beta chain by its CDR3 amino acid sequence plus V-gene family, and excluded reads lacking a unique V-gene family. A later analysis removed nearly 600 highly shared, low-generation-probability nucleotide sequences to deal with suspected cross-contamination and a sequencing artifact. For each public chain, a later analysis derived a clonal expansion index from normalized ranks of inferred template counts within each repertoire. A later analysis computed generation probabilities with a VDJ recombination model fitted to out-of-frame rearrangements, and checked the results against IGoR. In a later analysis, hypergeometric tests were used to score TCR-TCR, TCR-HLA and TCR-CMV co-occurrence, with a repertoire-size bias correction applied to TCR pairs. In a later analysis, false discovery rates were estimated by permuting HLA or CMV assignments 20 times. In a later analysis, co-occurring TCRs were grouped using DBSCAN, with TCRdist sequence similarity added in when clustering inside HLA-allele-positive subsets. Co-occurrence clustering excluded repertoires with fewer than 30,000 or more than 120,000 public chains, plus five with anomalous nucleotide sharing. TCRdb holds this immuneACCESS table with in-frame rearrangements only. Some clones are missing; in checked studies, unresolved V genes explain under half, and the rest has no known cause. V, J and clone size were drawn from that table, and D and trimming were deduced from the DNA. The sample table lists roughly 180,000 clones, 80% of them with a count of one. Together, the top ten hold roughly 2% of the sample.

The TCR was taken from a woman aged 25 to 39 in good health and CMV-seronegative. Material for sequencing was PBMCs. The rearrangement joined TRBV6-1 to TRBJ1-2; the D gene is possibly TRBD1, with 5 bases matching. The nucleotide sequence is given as TGTGCCAGCAGGATAGGGGCTTTGGAAGGCTACACCTTC. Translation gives CASRIGALEGYTF.